These 24 T cell receptor beta chains originate from one sample sequenced in a study of cytomegalovirus exposure and HLA in healthy donors (dated by TCRdb to about 2017). Library generation was performed with the immunoSEQ multiplex PCR assay. For the multiplex PCR, a mixture combining 60 forward primers for TCR Vbeta segments and 13 reverse primers for TCR Jbeta segments was used. The table comes from immuneACCESS by way of TCRdb, which keeps in-frame sequences with V and J called. Part of the clones is missing from these tables; in studies checked, under half for an unresolved V gene and the rest for unknown reasons. The sample table records about 160,000 clones; just under 65% of these occur just once. The top ten clones comprise around 7.1% of the sample. What was sequenced was PBMCs. The receptors shown here come from a woman in her sixties in good health and CMV-seropositive.

V gene TRBV18 combines with J gene TRBJ1-1; tentatively, D is TRBD1 (6 bases). V lost 6 bases and J 1 base, leaving 9 bases between the germline ends. The CDR3 contains 13 residues. Germline CDR1 and CDR2: KGHSH and LQKENI. CDR3: CASSRDKNTEAFF. The CDR3 nucleotides are TGTGCCAGCTCCCGGGACAAGAACACTGAAGCTTTCTTT.

The J gene is TRBJ2-5, the V gene TRBV28; TRBD2 matches at 7 bases. The CDR3 is made up of 15 amino acids. Germline V gives CDR1 MDHEN, CDR2 SYDVKM. Trimming took 3 bases from V and 5 from J; bases not matched to a gene: 9. The CDR3 DNA follows: TGTGCCAGCAGTTTGGGGGGGAGGGCCCACGAGACCCAGTACTTC. Translating gives CASSLGGRAHETQYF.

The rearrangement joins TRBV7-9 to TRBJ1-1, with D possibly matching TRBD1 (6 bases). Germline V gene sequence: CDR1 SEHNR, CDR2 FQNEAQ (reference sequence). Trimming took 4 bases from V and 8 from J, leaving 11 bases between them. This CDR3 has 12 residues. The CDR3 DNA reads TGTGCCAGCAGCTCCGGGACATTAGAAGCTTTCTTT. Its protein is CASSSGTLEAFF.

V gene TRBV25-1 combines with J gene TRBJ2-3; the match to TRBD2 covers 7 bases. Trimming took 6 bases from V and 2 from J; bases not matched to a gene: 8. CDR1 is MGHDK and CDR2 is SYGVNS in the germline V gene. The CDR3 has 15 amino acids. In DNA, the CDR3 is TGTGCCAGCAGCGAAGCGGGAATTCCCACAGATACGCAGTATTTT. Translating it yields CASSEAGIPTDTQYF.

This chain joins TRBV5-1 and TRBJ1-2; perhaps TRBD1 as D (6 bases). V lost 3 bases and J 6 bases, leaving 15 bases between the germline ends. Germline loops: CDR1 SGHRS, CDR2 YFSETQ. CDR3 size: 14 residues. The CDR3, as DNA: TGCGCCAGCAGCTCCACAGGGTGGTCGGATGGCTACACCTTC. This codes for CASSSTGWSDGYTF.

The rearrangement uses TRBV7-2 and TRBJ2-7; maybe TRBD2 (5 bases). Trimming shortened V by 1 base and J by 7 bases, and 11 bases separated the two germline ends. Germline V gives CDR1 SGHTA, CDR2 FQGNSA. The CDR3 consists of 13 residues. Here the CDR3 reads CASSLDHRGEQYF. The CDR3 coding sequence is TGTGCCAGCAGCTTAGACCATCGAGGGGAGCAGTACTTC.

V and J are TRBV27 and TRBJ1-1; D not certain. Germline CDR1 and CDR2: MNHEY and SMNVEV (reference sequence). Deletions cut 2 bases from V and 4 bases from J, with 8 bases between. This CDR3 is 13 amino acids long. Here the CDR3 DNA reads TGTGCCAGCAGTTTAGATGCGAGCACTGAAGCTTTCTTT. This gives the protein CASSLDASTEAFF.

This chain connects TRBV4-1 to TRBJ2-7, with a possible D match to TRBD1 (5 bases). Per the germline V gene, CDR1 is MGHRA and CDR2 is YSYEKL. CDR3 size: 15 residues. V was trimmed by 2 bases and J by 9 bases, leaving 20 bases between them. CDR3 DNA sequence: TGCGCCAGCAGCCAACCAACCGACAGACCTTGGGGGCAGTACTTC. It translates to CASSQPTDRPWGQYF.

V is TRBV5-1 and J is TRBJ2-3; possible D gene TRBD2, 6 bases. The CDR3 sequence is 15 residues long. Trimming took off 2 bases at V and 4 bases at J, with 14 bases between the two ends. The germline V gene encodes CDR1 SGHRS and CDR2 YFSETQ. The CDR3 nucleotides read TGCGCCAGCAGCTTTAGCGGAGGGGCGGCAGATACGCAGTATTTT. It specifies CASSFSGGAADTQYF. The complete variable domain, with remaining parts taken from reference TRBV5-1 and TRBJ2-3, reads KAGVTQTPRYLIKTRGQQVTLSCSPISGHRSVSWYQQTPGQGLQFLFEYFSETQRNKGNFPGRFSGRQFSNSRSEMNVSTLELGDSALYLCASSFSGGAADTQYFGPGTRLTVL.

The chain employs TRBV7-9 and TRBJ2-5, with 7 bases identical to TRBD2. Germline loops: CDR1 SEHNR, CDR2 FQNEAQ (reference sequence). With 1 base clipped from V and 4 bases from J, the junction kept 6 bases outside the gene matches. The CDR3 is 15 amino acids. CDR3 amino acids: CASSLEGLTGETQYF. CDR3 DNA: TGTGCCAGCAGCTTAGAGGGACTAACGGGAGAGACCCAGTACTTC.

This clone has only a few counts. In DNA form, the CDR3 reads TGTGCCAGCAGCTCGGCCACAGATTTTCTTGAGCAGTTCTTC. Its translation: CASSSATDFLEQFF. The J gene is TRBJ2-1, the V gene TRBV5-4; D ambiguous. The germline gives CDR1 SGHNT, CDR2 YYREEE (reference sequence). V was cut by 3 bases and J by 9 bases, with 16 bases left in between. The CDR3 has 14 amino acids.

DNA of the CDR3: TGTGCCTGGAGGGGACAGGGGGGCCTCACAGATACGCAGTATTTT. Amino acid sequence: CAWRGQGGLTDTQYF. This chain links TRBV30 with TRBJ2-3; TRBD1 agrees at 11 bases. J gave up 2 bases and V 3 bases, and 4 bases lay outside the gene matches. The CDR3 spans 15 residues. Germline V gives CDR1 GTSNPN, CDR2 SVGIG (reference sequence). The whole variable domain, filled in from reference TRBV30 and TRBJ2-3, reads SQTIHQWPATLVQPVGSPLSLECTVEGTSNPNLYWYRQAAGRGLQLLFYSVGIGQISSEVPQNLSASRPQDRQFILSSKKLLLSDSGFYLCAWRGQGGLTDTQYFGPGTRLTVL.

The chain has TRBV7-2 and TRBJ1-3; unclear D gene. The CDR3 length is 12 residues. CDR1 and CDR2 (germline): SGHTA, FQGNSA. Trimming removed 3 bases at V and 8 bases at J, with 8 bases between. The CDR3 reads CASSFYADTIYF. For the CDR3, the DNA is TGTGCCAGCAGCTTTTATGCAGACACCATATATTTT.

This sequence joins TRBV5-1 and TRBJ2-7, with 9 bases fitting TRBD1. Germline-derived CDR1 and CDR2 are SGHRS and YFSETQ. The CDR3 spans 14 residues. J was trimmed by 2 bases and V by 3 bases; bases with no gene match: 3. CDR3 loop: CASSSGDRAYEQYF. CDR3 sequence (DNA): TGCGCCAGCAGCTCGGGGGACAGGGCCTACGAGCAGTACTTC.

The DNA of the CDR3 is TGTGCCAGCTCACCTTTATTAACTGGGGCCAACGTCCTGACTTTC. Residues: CASSPLLTGANVLTF. J is TRBJ2-6 and V is TRBV18, with D unresolved. The length of the CDR3 is 15 residues. Trimming pared 3 bases from V and 2 bases from J, leaving 8 bases between. CDR1 is KGHSH, CDR2 LQKENI, per germline.

Of note for this clone: Other DNA sequences of this sample code for an identical CDR3. The chain couples TRBV5-1 to TRBJ2-7, with TRBD2 identical over 9 bases. The germline V gene encodes CDR1 SGHRS and CDR2 YFSETQ. With V trimmed by 0 bases and J by 6 bases, 4 bases remained unmatched. The CDR3 consists of 14 residues. CDR3 DNA sequence: TGCGCCAGCAGCTTGGAGACTAGCGGTTCCGAGCAGTACTTC. Amino acid sequence: CASSLETSGSEQYF. Full variable domain (rest looked up from reference TRBV5-1 and TRBJ2-7): KAGVTQTPRYLIKTRGQQVTLSCSPISGHRSVSWYQQTPGQGLQFLFEYFSETQRNKGNFPGRFSGRQFSNSRSEMNVSTLELGDSALYLCASSLETSGSEQYFGPGTRLTVT.

CDR3 sequence reads: CASSFTGTANTEAFF. As DNA, the CDR3 is TGTGCCAGCAGCTTCACCGGGACTGCGAACACTGAAGCTTTCTTT. This sequence joins TRBV7-2 and TRBJ1-1; tentative D call: TRBD1 (5 bases). The germline V and J ends were trimmed by 3 bases and 1 base, with 12 bases remaining between them. The CDR3 runs 15 residues. Germline loops: CDR1 SGHTA, CDR2 FQGNSA.

The J gene is TRBJ1-2, the V gene TRBV7-2; 8 bases match TRBD1. Germline V CDR1 and CDR2: SGHTA, FQGNSA. CDR3 length: 18 amino acids. The junction had 12 bases not matched to a gene; V was cut back by 1 base and J by 2 bases. The CDR3 DNA reads as TGTGCCAGCAGCTTAGTGGGGAGAGGACAGGGAGCGAACTATGGCTACACCTTC. Translating gives CASSLVGRGQGANYGYTF.

The chain combines TRBV28 with TRBJ1-2, with 8 bases matching TRBD1. This CDR3 is built from 16 residues. V lost 3 bases to trimming and J lost 5 bases; unmatched junction nucleotides: 11. The germline V gene encodes CDR1 MDHEN and CDR2 SYDVKM. The CDR3 reads CASSFSGQAGLYGYTF. The CDR3 nucleotides read TGTGCCAGCAGTTTCTCGGGACAGGCAGGCCTATATGGCTACACCTTC.

The rearrangement links TRBV28 to TRBJ2-7; D is perhaps TRBD2 (5 bases). Germline CDR1 reads MDHEN; CDR2 reads SYDVKM. Deletions cut 3 bases from V and 3 bases from J, with 18 bases between. This CDR3 contains 16 residues. CDR3 protein: CASSFGGFPEGYEQYF. The CDR3 nucleotides are TGTGCCAGCAGTTTTGGTGGGTTCCCCGAGGGCTACGAGCAGTACTTC.

Comments on this clone: Other nucleotide sequences from this sample produce the same CDR3. Here the CDR3 DNA reads TGTGCCAGTAGTATCACAGGACTGAACACTGAAGCTTTCTTT. Protein product: CASSITGLNTEAFF. The chain employs TRBV19 and TRBJ1-1; a possible D gene is TRBD1 (5 bases). Deletions cut 3 bases from V and 0 bases from J, with 8 bases between. Germline CDR1 is LNHDA and CDR2 is SQIVND (reference sequence). CDR3 size: 14 residues.

The gene calls are TRBV7-3 and TRBJ2-1; 8 bases align to TRBD2. J lost 8 bases, V lost 6 bases, and 12 bases had no gene match. The CDR3 extends over 15 amino acids. Looked up from germline, CDR1 is SGHTA and CDR2 is FQGTGA. In DNA form, the CDR3 reads TGTGCCAGCAGTCCCTCCCCGGGAGGGTATGATGAGCAGTTCTTC. As protein: CASSPSPGGYDEQFF.

The chain uses TRBV7-9 and TRBJ2-2; 10 bases match TRBD2. From germline, CDR1 is SEHNR and CDR2 FQNEAQ (reference sequence). With 5 bases clipped from V and 3 bases from J, the junction kept 3 bases outside the gene matches. This CDR3 has 15 amino acids. CDR3 in amino acids: CASSRTSGYTGELFF. CDR3 bases: TGTGCCAGCAGCCGGACTAGCGGTTACACCGGGGAGCTGTTTTTT.

This rearrangement joins TRBV6-5 to TRBJ2-7, with TRBD1 identical over 7 bases. Germline CDR1 reads MNHEY; CDR2 reads SVGAGI. The CDR3 has 15 residues. J lost 2 bases, V lost 5 bases, and 9 bases had no gene match. CDR3 nucleotide sequence: TGTGCCAGCAGTCCCGGGACAGCCATAACCTACGAGCAGTACTTC. Residues: CASSPGTAITYEQYF.